The rows below give T cell receptor beta chains drawn from one sample of a study of T cells in Graves' hyperthyroidism and ophthalmopathy. Each CDR3 protein is one row after TCRdb ran MiXCR on the multiplex PCR reads. The sample gives more than 300,000 distinct CDR3 sequences, roughly a sixth of which show up once; approximately 35% is in the top ten. The specimen was blood. Receptors were obtained from a woman aged 25-40 years with Graves' hyperthyroidism that later progressed to Graves' ophthalmopathy. Each CDR3 is given with its conserved first and last residue. Fields, in order: D gene, clone size, V gene, J gene, CDR3 protein, CDR3 DNA. The D gene is left open where the match is weak. Clone size, where shown, is once, few, many, or a class for clones that have expanded.

D gene: .
clone size: many
V gene: TRBV2
J gene: TRBJ2-1
CDR3 protein: CASSWRQMDEQFF
CDR3 DNA: TGTGCCAGCAGTTGGCGCCAAATGGATGAGCAGTTCTTC

D gene: TRBD2
clone size: many
V gene: TRBV2
J gene: TRBJ2-1
CDR3 protein: CASRQAGGQGNEQFF
CDR3 DNA: TGTGCCAGCAGGCAAGCGGGGGGCCAGGGAAATGAGCAGTTCTTC

D gene: TRBD1
clone size: few
V gene: TRBV7-9
J gene: TRBJ1-3
CDR3 protein: CASSRDRASSGNTIYF
CDR3 DNA: TGTGCCAGCAGCCGGGACAGGGCGAGCTCTGGAAACACCATATATTTT

D gene: TRBD1
clone size: few
V gene: TRBV5-1
J gene: TRBJ1-1
CDR3 protein: CASSPGTVGTEASF
CDR3 DNA: TGCGCCAGCAGCCCGGGGACAGTGGGGACTGAAGCTTCCTTT

D gene: .
clone size: few
V gene: TRBV6-2/TRBV6-3
J gene: TRBJ1-1
CDR3 protein: CASSYSARLRGQVNTEAFF
CDR3 DNA: TGTGCCAGCAGTTACTCGGCCCGTTTGAGGGGACAAGTGAACACTGAAGCTTTCTTT

D gene: .
clone size: many
V gene: TRBV3-1
J gene: TRBJ1-6
CDR3 protein: CASSQGRRSPLHF
CDR3 DNA: TGTGCCAGCAGCCAGGGGCGCAGATCACCCCTCCACTTT

D gene: .
clone size: .
V gene: TRBV18
J gene: TRBJ2-2
CDR3 protein: CASSRSINTGELFF
CDR3 DNA: TGTGCCAGCTCACGATCCATAAACACCGGGGAGCTGTTTTTT

D gene: TRBD2
clone size: .
V gene: TRBV12-3/TRBV12-4
J gene: TRBJ2-2
CDR3 protein: CASTSGGGGAGELFF
CDR3 DNA: TGTGCCAGCACCTCGGGGGGGGGGGGCGCCGGGGAGCTGTTTTTT

D gene: TRBD1
clone size: many
V gene: TRBV2
J gene: TRBJ2-1
CDR3 protein: CASSHDRGAYNEQFF
CDR3 DNA: TGTGCCAGCAGTCACGACAGGGGAGCCTACAATGAGCAGTTCTTC

D gene: TRBD2
clone size: .
V gene: TRBV20-1
J gene: TRBJ2-3
CDR3 protein: CSAPLAGGNTDTQYF
CDR3 DNA: TGCAGTGCACCCCTAGCGGGGGGGAACACAGATACGCAGTATTTT

D gene: TRBD2
clone size: .
V gene: TRBV10-3
J gene: TRBJ2-5
CDR3 protein: CATRTSGGTNQETQYF
CDR3 DNA: TGTGCCACACGGACTAGCGGGGGGACAAACCAAGAGACCCAGTACTTC

D gene: TRBD2
clone size: many
V gene: TRBV27
J gene: TRBJ2-3
CDR3 protein: CASSPSTSGSVYGTDTQYF
CDR3 DNA: TGTGCCAGCAGTCCCTCTACTAGCGGGAGCGTGTATGGGACAGATACGCAGTATTTT

D gene: .
clone size: .
V gene: TRBV5-1
J gene: TRBJ2-3
CDR3 protein: CASSLQATDTQYF
CDR3 DNA: TGCGCCAGCAGCTTGCAAGCCACAGATACGCAGTATTTT

D gene: TRBD1
clone size: .
V gene: TRBV20-1
J gene: TRBJ2-7
CDR3 protein: CSAALPRTGHFYEQYF
CDR3 DNA: TGCAGTGCCGCCCTCCCCCGGACAGGACATTTTTACGAGCAGTACTTC

D gene: .
clone size: many
V gene: TRBV24-1
J gene: TRBJ2-5
CDR3 protein: CATTDNQETQYF
CDR3 DNA: TGTGCCACGACGGACAACCAAGAGACCCAGTACTTC

D gene: TRBD1
clone size: many
V gene: TRBV7-9
J gene: TRBJ2-3
CDR3 protein: CASSHRDREADTQYF
CDR3 DNA: TGTGCCAGCAGCCATAGGGACAGGGAGGCAGATACGCAGTATTTT

D gene: TRBD2
clone size: many
V gene: TRBV20-1
J gene: TRBJ2-1
CDR3 protein: CSARDEKLAGVSDEQFF
CDR3 DNA: TGCAGTGCTAGAGACGAAAAACTAGCGGGAGTTAGTGATGAGCAGTTCTTC

D gene: TRBD2
clone size: .
V gene: TRBV6-2/TRBV6-3
J gene: TRBJ2-7
CDR3 protein: CASSPLSSGRPLGYF
CDR3 DNA: TGTGCCAGCAGCCCCCTTTCGAGCGGGAGACCTCTAGGGTACTTC

D gene: TRBD1
clone size: once
V gene: TRBV28
J gene: TRBJ1-1
CDR3 protein: CASSSLTGGVTEAFF
CDR3 DNA: TGTGCCAGCAGTAGCCTCACAGGGGGCGTCACTGAAGCTTTCTTT

D gene: .
clone size: many
V gene: TRBV19
J gene: TRBJ2-3
CDR3 protein: CASSRIAGEADTQYF
CDR3 DNA: TGTGCCAGTAGTAGAATCGCAGGGGAAGCAGATACGCAGTATTTT

D gene: .
clone size: few
V gene: TRBV14
J gene: TRBJ2-7
CDR3 protein: CASSQDSPVGQWSEQYF
CDR3 DNA: TGTGCCAGCAGCCAAGATTCTCCCGTAGGGCAGTGGAGCGAGCAGTACTTC

D gene: .
clone size: many
V gene: TRBV12-3/TRBV12-4
J gene: TRBJ1-1
CDR3 protein: CASSDRSFNTEAFF
CDR3 DNA: TGTGCCAGCAGCGACAGGTCATTTAACACTGAAGCTTTCTTT

D gene: .
clone size: many
V gene: TRBV4-2
J gene: TRBJ1-2
CDR3 protein: CASSQDRGGRNYGYTF
CDR3 DNA: TGTGCCAGCAGCCAAGATCGCGGAGGACGGAACTATGGCTACACCTTC

D gene: TRBD2
clone size: .
V gene: TRBV11-3
J gene: TRBJ2-1
CDR3 protein: CASNSGTSFYNEQFF
CDR3 DNA: TGTGCCAGCAACTCCGGGACTAGCTTTTACAATGAGCAGTTCTTC

D gene: TRBD1
clone size: many
V gene: TRBV10-3
J gene: TRBJ2-5
CDR3 protein: CAISDGQGGKTQYF
CDR3 DNA: TGTGCCATCAGTGATGGACAGGGGGGAAAGACCCAGTACTTC

D gene: .
clone size: many
V gene: TRBV7-9
J gene: TRBJ1-2
CDR3 protein: CASSSRTDNYGYTF
CDR3 DNA: TGTGCCAGCAGCTCGAGGACAGACAACTATGGCTACACCTTC

D gene: .
clone size: many
V gene: TRBV7-9
J gene: TRBJ2-1
CDR3 protein: CASSRRGYNEQFF
CDR3 DNA: TGTGCCAGCAGCCGACGAGGGTACAATGAGCAGTTCTTC

D gene: TRBD2
clone size: many
V gene: TRBV27
J gene: TRBJ2-1
CDR3 protein: CASRGLAGAYNEQFF
CDR3 DNA: TGTGCCAGCAGGGGACTAGCGGGTGCCTACAATGAGCAGTTCTTC

D gene: .
clone size: many
V gene: TRBV4-1
J gene: TRBJ1-5
CDR3 protein: CASSQRQGNQPQHF
CDR3 DNA: TGCGCCAGCAGCCAAAGGCAGGGAAATCAGCCCCAGCATTTT

D gene: TRBD2
clone size: few
V gene: TRBV10-3
J gene: TRBJ2-1
CDR3 protein: CAISRKAGDYNEQFF
CDR3 DNA: TGTGCCATCAGTAGGAAAGCGGGGGACTACAATGAGCAGTTCTTC

D gene: .
clone size: many
V gene: TRBV27
J gene: TRBJ2-7
CDR3 protein: CASKGGDHYEQYF
CDR3 DNA: TGTGCCAGCAAGGGCGGAGATCACTACGAGCAGTACTTC

D gene: .
clone size: many
V gene: TRBV6-1
J gene: TRBJ2-7
CDR3 protein: CASRYRDTYEQYF
CDR3 DNA: TGTGCCAGCAGATACCGGGACACCTACGAGCAGTACTTC

D gene: .
clone size: many
V gene: TRBV2
J gene: TRBJ1-5
CDR3 protein: CASRISEGPGQPQHF
CDR3 DNA: TGTGCCAGCAGGATTTCGGAGGGTCCCGGTCAGCCCCAGCATTTT

D gene: TRBD2
clone size: many
V gene: TRBV27
J gene: TRBJ2-3
CDR3 protein: CASSLSGGIYTDTQYF
CDR3 DNA: TGTGCCAGCAGTTTATCGGGGGGGATTTACACAGATACGCAGTATTTT

D gene: .
clone size: many
V gene: TRBV28
J gene: TRBJ1-5
CDR3 protein: CASTSQGGDQPQHF
CDR3 DNA: TGTGCCAGCACTTCACAGGGAGGGGACCAGCCCCAGCATTTT

D gene: .
clone size: many
V gene: TRBV20-1
J gene: TRBJ2-7
CDR3 protein: CSARDTGSEYEQYF
CDR3 DNA: TGCAGTGCTAGAGATACGGGTAGCGAGTACGAGCAGTACTTC

D gene: .
clone size: many
V gene: TRBV7-2
J gene: TRBJ1-5
CDR3 protein: CASSLDLGEWDQPQHF
CDR3 DNA: TGTGCCAGCAGCTTAGACCTGGGGGAGTGGGATCAGCCCCAGCATTTT

D gene: .
clone size: many
V gene: TRBV12-3/TRBV12-4
J gene: TRBJ2-7
CDR3 protein: CASSLDVGEQYF
CDR3 DNA: TGTGCCAGCAGTTTAGACGTCGGGGAGCAGTACTTC

D gene: .
clone size: many
V gene: TRBV20-1
J gene: TRBJ1-4
CDR3 protein: CSARVSRGSEKLFF
CDR3 DNA: TGCAGTGCTAGAGTTAGCAGGGGCAGCGAAAAACTGTTTTTT

D gene: .
clone size: few
V gene: TRBV5-4
J gene: TRBJ2-7
CDR3 protein: CASSTEYEQYF
CDR3 DNA: TGTGCCAGCAGCACTGAATACGAGCAGTACTTC

D gene: TRBD1
clone size: few
V gene: TRBV6-1
J gene: TRBJ1-2
CDR3 protein: CASSAHRGYGYTF
CDR3 DNA: TGTGCCAGCAGTGCCCACAGGGGGTATGGCTACACCTTC

D gene: .
clone size: many
V gene: TRBV12-3/TRBV12-4
J gene: TRBJ1-1
CDR3 protein: CASSFFMGNTEAFF
CDR3 DNA: TGTGCCAGCAGTTTTTTTATGGGGAACACTGAAGCTTTCTTT

D gene: .
clone size: .
V gene: TRBV6-1
J gene: TRBJ2-3
CDR3 protein: CASRFRPVTDTQYF
CDR3 DNA: TGTGCCAGCCGGTTTAGGCCGGTGACAGATACGCAGTATTTT

D gene: TRBD1
clone size: few
V gene: TRBV6-4
J gene: TRBJ2-3
CDR3 protein: CASSESGQGTDTQYF
CDR3 DNA: TGTGCCAGCAGTGAATCCGGACAGGGGACAGATACGCAGTATTTT

D gene: TRBD2
clone size: .
V gene: TRBV6-1
J gene: TRBJ2-3
CDR3 protein: CASRFLPGLGVDTDTQYF
CDR3 DNA: TGTGCCAGCAGATTTCTTCCGGGACTAGGGGTCGACACAGATACGCAGTATTTT

D gene: .
clone size: .
V gene: TRBV7-9
J gene: TRBJ1-2
CDR3 protein: CASSLSGIDYGYTF
CDR3 DNA: TGTGCCAGCAGCTTATCCGGGATCGACTATGGCTACACCTTC

D gene: TRBD1
clone size: .
V gene: TRBV28
J gene: TRBJ2-7
CDR3 protein: CASSLWGTDVPYEQYF
CDR3 DNA: TGTGCCAGCAGTTTATGGGGGACAGACGTCCCCTACGAGCAGTACTTC

D gene: .
clone size: many
V gene: TRBV5-1
J gene: TRBJ2-1
CDR3 protein: CASSLEGAPSYNEQFF
CDR3 DNA: TGCGCCAGCAGCTTGGAGGGAGCCCCCTCCTACAATGAGCAGTTCTTC

D gene: .
clone size: .
V gene: TRBV6-1
J gene: TRBJ2-7
CDR3 protein: CASSGVSYEQYF
CDR3 DNA: TGTGCCAGCAGTGGGGTCTCCTACGAGCAGTACTTC